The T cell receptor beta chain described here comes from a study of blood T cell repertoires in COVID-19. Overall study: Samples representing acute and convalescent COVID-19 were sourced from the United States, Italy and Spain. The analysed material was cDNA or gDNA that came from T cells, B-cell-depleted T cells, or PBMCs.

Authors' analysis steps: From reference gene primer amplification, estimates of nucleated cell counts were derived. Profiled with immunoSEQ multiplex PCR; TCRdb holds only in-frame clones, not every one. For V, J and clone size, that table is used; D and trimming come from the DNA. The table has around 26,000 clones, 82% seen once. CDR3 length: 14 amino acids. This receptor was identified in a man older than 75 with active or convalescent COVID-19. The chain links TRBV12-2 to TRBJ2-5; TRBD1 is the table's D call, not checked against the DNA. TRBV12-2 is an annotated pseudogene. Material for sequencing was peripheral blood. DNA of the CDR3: TGTGCAAGTCGATTAAGAGGACAGGAGGAGACCCAGTACTTC. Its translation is CASRLRGQEETQYF.